These 24 T cell receptor beta chains originate from one sample sequenced in a study of T cells in Graves' hyperthyroidism and ophthalmopathy (dated by TCRdb to about 2019). The library was generated by multiplex PCR. Instrument used: Illumina HiSeq 2000. Amplification of TCR beta CDR3 regions was carried out from RNA transcripts. The TCR CDR3 was subjected to a first round of RT-PCR using the HTBI primer set and the Qiagen OneStep RT-PCR kit. The public sequencing data were trimmed at Q25 with fastp and processed into clonotypes with MiXCR by TCRdb, which kept only in-frame beta chains. Records with the same CDR3 protein are collapsed into one entry carrying the most frequent genes and DNA. The sample records some 600,000 distinct CDR3 sequences, just over 45% of which are singletons. Of the sample, about 7.9% falls within the top ten clones. Sequenced input: peripheral blood or thyroid tissue (not recorded which). Receptors originate from a woman younger than 35 with Graves' hyperthyroidism. Donor details come from another sample of the same person, matched by shared clones.

In nucleotides, the CDR3 is TGTGCCAGTACAGATTACGCGAACACCGGGGAGCTGTTTTTT. This gives the protein CASTDYANTGELFF. The genes are TRBV19 and TRBJ2-2; no firm D call. Germline CDR1 LNHDA, CDR2 SQIVND (reference sequence). The CDR3 contains 14 residues. Trimming pared 7 bases from V and 0 bases from J, leaving 9 bases between. Full variable domain (remainder filled in from reference TRBV19 and TRBJ2-2): DGGITQSPKYLFRKEGQNVTLSCEQNLNHDAMYWYRQDPGQGLRLIYYSQIVNDFQKGDIAEGYSVSREKKESFPLTVTSAQKNPTAFYLCASTDYANTGELFFGEGSRLTVL.

Many counts were recorded for this clonotype. The rearrangement uses TRBV24-1 and TRBJ1-1, with D possibly being TRBD1 (5 bases). With 3 bases removed from V and 6 bases from J, the gap between germline ends came to 7 bases. Germline CDR1 KGHDR, CDR2 SFDVKD. There are 12 residues in the CDR3. The CDR3 protein is CATSDRGAEAFF. CDR3 sequence (DNA): TGTGCCACCAGTGATAGGGGTGCTGAAGCTTTCTTT.

Notes on this clonotype: A much larger clone lies one base from this, so it may be a read error. The chain joins TRBV19 to TRBJ1-1; D might be TRBD1 (5 bases). Germline loops: CDR1 LNHDA, CDR2 SQIVND (reference sequence). The CDR3 covers 15 residues. The CDR3 loop is CVSSIWGGMNTEAFF. CDR3 coding DNA: TGTGTCAGTAGTATTTGGGGCGGGATGAACACTGAAGCTTTCTTT.

Regarding this clonotype: A read error may produce the germline difference seen at one junction end. The gene calls are TRBV2 and TRBJ1-2; D gene unclear. There are 16 residues in the CDR3. Germline V gene sequence: CDR1 SNHLY, CDR2 FYNNEI. The CDR3 is CASTKTLRQSYYGYTF. The CDR3 nucleotides read TGCGCCAGCACCAAGACCTTGCGGCAATCCTACTATGGCTACACCTTC. Looking up the rest from reference TRBV2 and TRBJ1-2 gives the full variable domain: EPEVTQTPSHQVTQMGQEVILRCVPISNHLYFYWYRQILGQKVEFLVSFYNNEISEKSEIFDDQFSVERPDGSNFTLKIRSTKLEDSAMYFCASTKTLRQSYYGYTFGSGTRLTVV.

CDR3 DNA: TGTGCCAGCAGTGACCCAGGGGAGGAAAAACTGTTTTTT. It specifies CASSDPGEEKLFF. J is TRBJ1-4 and V is TRBV6-4; D may be TRBD1 (6 bases). Germline V gene lookup returns CDR1 MRHNA and CDR2 SNTAGT. CDR3 length: 13 amino acids. With 2 bases removed from V and 8 bases from J, the gap between germline ends came to 9 bases.

This clonotype was recorded a few times. This chain connects TRBV2 to TRBJ1-5; the match to TRBD1 covers 11 bases. The CDR3 is 15 amino acids. Germline V gene lookup returns CDR1 SNHLY and CDR2 FYNNEI. V lost 7 bases to trimming and J lost 5 bases; unmatched junction nucleotides: 7. CDR3 in amino acids: CASTKGGQGDQPQHF. CDR3 bases: TGTGCCAGCACCAAGGGGGGACAGGGGGATCAGCCCCAGCATTTT.

This chain connects TRBV2 to TRBJ1-2; 8 bases align to TRBD1. Germline CDR1 is SNHLY and CDR2 is FYNNEI. Trimming at V came to 9 bases and at J to 0 bases, leaving 6 bases not matched to a gene. This CDR3 is 14 amino acids long. CDR3: CASVKGQANYGYTF. The DNA of the CDR3 is TGTGCCAGTGTGAAGGGACAGGCTAACTATGGCTACACCTTC.

The sample holds a few counts of this clonotype. This sequence joins TRBV24-1 and TRBJ2-5, with TRBD1 matching 9 bases. The CDR3 contains 14 residues. Unmatched junction bases numbered 3, after V lost 7 bases and J lost 1 base. CDR1 and CDR2 from the germline V gene are KGHDR and SFDVKD. The CDR3 region is CATSNRGPQETQYF. For the CDR3, the DNA is TGTGCCACCAGCAACAGGGGGCCCCAAGAGACCCAGTACTTC.

The V call is TRBV7-2, the J call TRBJ2-7; D is ambiguous. Germline V lookup: CDR1 SGHTA, CDR2 FQGNSA. The CDR3 consists of 13 residues. V shed 3 bases and J shed 0 bases, with 6 bases lying between them. Here the CDR3 DNA reads TGTGCCAGCAGCTTCCCTGGCTCCTACGAGCAGTACTTC. Residues: CASSFPGSYEQYF.

J is TRBJ1-1 and V is TRBV14; D might be TRBD1 (6 bases). Trimming removed 3 bases from V and 1 base from J, with 15 bases in between. The germline V gene has CDR1 SGHDN and CDR2 FVKESK. CDR3 size: 16 residues. The CDR3 loop reads CASSQDNREENTEAFF. The CDR3 DNA is TGTGCCAGCAGCCAGGATAACAGGGAGGAGAACACTGAAGCTTTCTTT.

As regards this clonotype: One junction end does not reproduce the germline sequence, and a read error may be involved. V usage is TRBV7-9 and J usage is TRBJ1-2; weak D call: TRBD1 (5 bases). This CDR3 contains 14 residues. CDR1 is SEHNR and CDR2 is FQNEAQ in the germline V gene (reference sequence). The CDR3 nucleotides read TGCGCCAGCAGCCAAGATTGGGGGTCCTATGGCTACACCTTC. It is translated as CASSQDWGSYGYTF.

The table lists this clonotype with a few counts. The gene calls are TRBV25-1 and TRBJ2-3; D gene ambiguous. Germline lookup yields CDR1 MGHDK and CDR2 SYGVNS. The CDR3 runs to 14 residues. Trimming removed 4 bases from V and 1 base from J, with 9 bases in between. For the CDR3, the DNA is TGTGCCAGCAGTGGGGTGACGGGCACAGATACGCAGTATTTT. It specifies CASSGVTGTDTQYF.

This clonotype occurred once. J is TRBJ2-7 and V is TRBV2; 10 bases are a match to TRBD2. The CDR3 totals 14 residues. Trimming at V came to 3 bases and at J to 6 bases, leaving 5 bases not matched to a gene. Germline V gene data show CDR1 as SNHLY and CDR2 as FYNNEI. In DNA, the CDR3 is TGTGCCAGCAGTGACGGGACTAGCGTTACCGAGCAGTACTTC. Translated, it gives CASSDGTSVTEQYF.

In its sample, this clonotype was seen once. J is TRBJ2-5 and V is TRBV12-3 or TRBV12-4; D is uncertain. Trimming cost V 1 base and J 2 bases, with 17 bases left between them. This CDR3 contains 17 residues. The CDR3 protein is CASSLDRPGARQETQYF. Written as DNA, the CDR3 is TGTGCCAGCAGTTTAGACCGTCCAGGCGCGAGACAAGAGACCCAGTACTTC.

CDR3 amino acids: CASSGGTADSPLHF. CDR3 in DNA: TGTGCCAGCAGTGGGGGGACGGCGGACTCACCCCTCCACTTT. The gene calls are TRBV12-3 or TRBV12-4 and TRBJ1-6; maybe TRBD1 (5 bases). The CDR3 runs 14 residues. V was clipped by 5 bases and J by 10 bases, with 15 bases between them.

This clonotype was recorded a few times. The rearrangement links TRBV20-1 to TRBJ1-4, with no clear D. Germline values: CDR1 DFQATT, CDR2 SNEGSKA (reference sequence). V lost 5 bases to trimming and J lost 8 bases, with 9 bases between them. This CDR3 has 11 residues. The CDR3 region is CSASQKEKLFF. DNA for the CDR3: TGCAGTGCTTCTCAAAAAGAAAAACTGTTTTTT.

The rearrangement joins TRBV7-8 to TRBJ1-2, with 8 nucleotides matching TRBD1. V was pared by 3 bases and J by 6 bases, with 6 bases of the junction left unmatched. The CDR3 runs to 14 residues. Germline CDR1 and CDR2: SGHVS and FQNEAQ. The CDR3 region has the DNA TGTGCCAGCAGCTTGCGTGTGACAGGGGATGGCTACACCTTC. Translating gives CASSLRVTGDGYTF.

In the case of this clonotype: An end of the junction does not agree with germline; a read error may underlie this. The chain employs TRBV9 and TRBJ1-1, with 7 nucleotides matching TRBD1. The germline gives CDR1 SGDLS, CDR2 YYNGEE. The CDR3 consists of 14 residues. DNA of the CDR3: TGTGCCAGCAGCGTATCTTACAGGGGCGCGGAAGCTTTCTTC. Amino acid sequence: CASSVSYRGAEAFF.

With respect to this clonotype: The junction shows a germline mismatch at one end, possibly a read error. The gene calls are TRBV7-6 and TRBJ1-1, with 7 bases lining up with TRBD1. The CDR3 has 12 residues. CDR1 and CDR2 from the germline V gene are SGHVS and FNYEAQ. The CDR3 is CASTLTGAEAFF. CDR3 nucleotide sequence: TGTGCCAGCACCTTAACAGGGGCGGAAGCTTTCTTT.

This clonotype was recorded only once. V is TRBV2 and J is TRBJ2-7, with a weak D call TRBD2 (5 bases). Germline CDR1 is SNHLY and CDR2 is FYNNEI. This CDR3 spans 13 amino acids. V was cut by 4 bases and J by 6 bases, with 13 bases left in between. This chain's CDR3 is CASSGVGSGEQYF. In DNA, the CDR3 is TGTGCCAGCAGTGGGGTGGGCAGCGGCGAGCAGTACTTC.

This clonotype was found many times. The genes are TRBV2 and TRBJ2-5; possibly TRBD1 or TRBD2 for D (5 bases each). There are 13 residues in the CDR3. Germline-derived CDR1 and CDR2 are SNHLY and FYNNEI. Trimming shortened V by 6 bases and J by 5 bases, and 13 bases separated the two germline ends. CDR3 DNA sequence: TGTGCCAGCAGCATGGGGGTAGGGGAGACCCAGTACTTC. Amino acids: CASSMGVGETQYF.

The chain couples TRBV7-9 to TRBJ1-2, with D perhaps TRBD1 (5 bases). Germline CDR1 and CDR2: SEHNR and FQNEAQ (reference sequence). The CDR3 has 15 amino acids. Trimming removed 5 bases from V and 4 bases from J, with 17 bases in between. This CDR3 is CASSQPHRSSYGYTF. The CDR3 coding sequence is TGTGCCAGCAGCCAACCCCACAGGTCTTCCTATGGCTACACCTTC.

V gene TRBV16 combines with J gene TRBJ2-7; D is perhaps TRBD1 (6 bases). The germline gives CDR1 KGHSY, CDR2 FQNENV. The V end was cut by 6 bases, the J end by 3 bases, with 12 bases between. The CDR3 contains 13 residues. The CDR3 spells CASRRTGYYEQYF. CDR3 in DNA: TGTGCCAGCAGAAGAACAGGGTACTACGAGCAGTACTTC.

This chain links TRBV29-1 with TRBJ1-2; possibly TRBD1 for D (6 bases). CDR1 is SQVTM, CDR2 ANQGSEA, per germline. V lost 4 bases, J lost 5 bases, and 11 bases lay in between. CDR3 length: 12 amino acids. In DNA, the CDR3 is TGCAGCGTTGGGGGGGCATCATATGGCTACACCTTC. Translating it yields CSVGGASYGYTF.